These T cell receptor beta chains were read from a single sample in a study of radiotherapy plus CTLA-4 blockade in lung cancer. The method was immunoSEQ multiplex PCR; TCRdb's version includes in-frame clones alone and lacks a portion of them. The sample consists of some 60,000 clones, less than 85% of them appearing once. The specimen comprised peripheral blood, sampled from a patient treated with radiotherapy plus ipilimumab. These receptors originate from a human donor with non-small cell lung cancer who had a complete response to radiotherapy plus ipilimumab. CDR3s include the opening cysteine and the closing phenylalanine or tryptophan. The D gene is left open where the match is weak. Size is omitted from some rows. Given values are once, few, many or a class for expanded clones.

cdr3_aa: CASILDRDLYF; cdr3_nt: TGTGCCAGCATACTCGACAGGGATCTGTACTTC; d_call: TRBD1; j_call: TRBJ2-7; v_call: TRBV6-1; clone_size: NA
cdr3_aa: CASSPRQGRSYNEQFF; cdr3_nt: TGTGCCAGCAGTCCGCGACAGGGGAGGTCCTACAATGAGCAGTTCTTC; d_call: TRBD1; j_call: TRBJ2-1; v_call: TRBV9; clone_size: NA
cdr3_aa: CASDRGGGSGNQPQHF; cdr3_nt: TGTGCCAGCGACCGAGGGGGGGGGTCTGGCAATCAGCCCCAGCATTTT; d_call: NA; j_call: TRBJ1-5; v_call: TRBV2; clone_size: NA
cdr3_aa: CASMDGQGETQYF; cdr3_nt: TGCGCCAGTATGGACGGGCAGGGGGAGACCCAGTACTTC; d_call: NA; j_call: TRBJ2-5; v_call: TRBV10-2; clone_size: NA
cdr3_aa: CASSLKIGRWYTGELFF; cdr3_nt: TGTGCCAGCAGCTTAAAAATCGGCAGGTGGTACACCGGGGAGCTGTTTTTT; d_call: NA; j_call: TRBJ2-2; v_call: TRBV11-2; clone_size: NA
cdr3_aa: CASTKRGGGTDTQYF; cdr3_nt: TGTGCCAGCACTAAACGAGGGGGGGGCACAGATACGCAGTATTTT; d_call: NA; j_call: TRBJ2-3; v_call: TRBV27; clone_size: NA
cdr3_aa: CATSRDKHTEAFF; cdr3_nt: TGTGCCACCAGCAGAGATAAGCACACTGAAGCTTTCTTT; d_call: NA; j_call: TRBJ1-1; v_call: TRBV15; clone_size: NA
cdr3_aa: CASSLLGLAGDNEQFF; cdr3_nt: TGCGCCAGCAGCTTGCTGGGGCTAGCGGGAGACAATGAGCAGTTCTTC; d_call: TRBD2; j_call: TRBJ2-1; v_call: TRBV5-1; clone_size: NA
cdr3_aa: CASGTGTGDEKLFF; cdr3_nt: TGTGCTAGTGGTACCGGGACAGGGGACGAAAAACTGTTTTTT; d_call: TRBD1; j_call: TRBJ1-4; v_call: TRBV12-5; clone_size: NA
cdr3_aa: CASSLSSNRGYGYTF; cdr3_nt: TGTGCCAGCAGTTTATCGTCCAACAGGGGCTATGGCTACACCTTC; d_call: TRBD1; j_call: TRBJ1-2; v_call: TRBV27; clone_size: few
cdr3_aa: CASSLTQGATEAFF; cdr3_nt: TGTGCCAGCAGTTTAACACAGGGGGCTACTGAAGCTTTCTTT; d_call: TRBD1; j_call: TRBJ1-1; v_call: TRBV2; clone_size: once
cdr3_aa: CASSPLVYHRDRANTGELFF; cdr3_nt: TGCGCCAGCAGCCCTCTCGTTTACCACCGGGACAGGGCGAACACCGGGGAGCTGTTTTTT; d_call: TRBD1; j_call: TRBJ2-2; v_call: TRBV5-1; clone_size: NA
cdr3_aa: CASSPPSRVRSDTQYF; cdr3_nt: TGTGCCAGCTCACCACCGTCCAGGGTGAGATCAGATACGCAGTATTTT; d_call: NA; j_call: TRBJ2-3; v_call: TRBV18; clone_size: once
cdr3_aa: CASSLTDYEQYF; cdr3_nt: TGTGCCAGCAGCTTAACAGATTACGAGCAGTACTTC; d_call: NA; j_call: TRBJ2-7; v_call: TRBV7-2; clone_size: NA
cdr3_aa: CASSLGDSLVYGYTF; cdr3_nt: TGTGCCAGCAGCTTGGGGGACAGCCTCGTCTATGGCTACACCTTC; d_call: TRBD1; j_call: TRBJ1-2; v_call: TRBV7-9; clone_size: NA
cdr3_aa: CASSQAVPGPKGGYTF; cdr3_nt: TGCGCCAGCAGCCAAGCTGTACCAGGGCCGAAAGGTGGCTACACCTTC; d_call: NA; j_call: TRBJ1-2; v_call: TRBV4-1; clone_size: NA
cdr3_aa: CASSGKTVSTSYEQYF; cdr3_nt: TGTGCCAGCAGTGGGAAAACAGTTTCCACCTCCTACGAGCAGTACTTC; d_call: NA; j_call: TRBJ2-7; v_call: TRBV6-1; clone_size: NA
cdr3_aa: CASSQNAARDTQYF; cdr3_nt: TGCGCCAGCAGCCAAAACGCCGCCAGAGATACGCAGTATTTT; d_call: NA; j_call: TRBJ2-3; v_call: TRBV4-1; clone_size: NA
cdr3_aa: CASSPYAGTSGSDTQYF; cdr3_nt: TGTGCCAGCAGTCCATATGCTGGGACTAGCGGGAGTGATACGCAGTATTTT; d_call: TRBD2; j_call: TRBJ2-3; v_call: TRBV27; clone_size: once
cdr3_aa: CASSGSRELVDTQYF; cdr3_nt: TGTGCCAGCAGTGGATCGAGGGAGTTGGTAGATACGCAGTATTTT; d_call: NA; j_call: TRBJ2-3; v_call: TRBV6-1; clone_size: NA
cdr3_aa: CSAGTRYGYTF; cdr3_nt: TGCAGCGCGGGGACCCGCTATGGCTACACCTTC; d_call: NA; j_call: TRBJ1-2; v_call: TRBV20-1; clone_size: NA
cdr3_aa: CAWSAQGLGYSNQPQHF; cdr3_nt: TGTGCCTGGAGTGCCCAGGGGTTGGGGTATAGCAATCAGCCCCAGCATTTT; d_call: NA; j_call: TRBJ1-5; v_call: TRBV30; clone_size: NA
cdr3_aa: CASSSPLGSSYNEQFF; cdr3_nt: TGCGCCAGCAGCTCCCCTTTGGGGAGCTCCTACAATGAGCAGTTCTTC; d_call: NA; j_call: TRBJ2-1; v_call: TRBV5-1; clone_size: NA
cdr3_aa: CASSQVGGITGELFF; cdr3_nt: TGCGCCAGCAGCCAAGTGGGAGGGATCACCGGGGAGCTGTTTTTT; d_call: TRBD2; j_call: TRBJ2-2; v_call: TRBV4-3; clone_size: NA
cdr3_aa: CASSQRRDHGNTIYF; cdr3_nt: TGTGCCAGCAGTCAGCGGCGGGATCATGGAAACACCATATATTTT; d_call: NA; j_call: TRBJ1-3; v_call: TRBV6-5; clone_size: NA
cdr3_aa: CASSISGEDTQYF; cdr3_nt: TGTGCCAGCAGCATTAGCGGGGAAGATACGCAGTATTTT; d_call: TRBD2; j_call: TRBJ2-3; v_call: TRBV7-2; clone_size: NA
cdr3_aa: CASSPTTGQNSPLHF; cdr3_nt: TGTGCCAGCAGCCCGACGACAGGACAGAATTCACCCCTCCACTTT; d_call: NA; j_call: TRBJ1-6; v_call: TRBV5-4; clone_size: few
cdr3_aa: CASSPTPQGDTEAFF; cdr3_nt: TGTGCCAGCAGCCCCACTCCGCAGGGGGACACTGAAGCTTTCTTT; d_call: TRBD1; j_call: TRBJ1-1; v_call: TRBV11-3; clone_size: NA
cdr3_aa: CASSDGGGSTGNQPQHF; cdr3_nt: TGTGCCAGCAGCGATGGGGGGGGATCGACGGGGAACCAGCCCCAGCATTTT; d_call: NA; j_call: TRBJ1-5; v_call: TRBV9; clone_size: NA
cdr3_aa: CASSHRTAGAKDTGELFF; cdr3_nt: TGTGCCAGCAGCCACCGTACGGCGGGGGCTAAGGACACCGGGGAGCTGTTTTTT; d_call: NA; j_call: TRBJ2-2; v_call: TRBV9; clone_size: NA
cdr3_aa: CSVEVHQETQYF; cdr3_nt: TGCAGCGTTGAAGTTCATCAAGAGACCCAGTACTTC; d_call: NA; j_call: TRBJ2-5; v_call: TRBV29-1; clone_size: NA
cdr3_aa: CASSRTGDYGYTF; cdr3_nt: TGCGCCAGCAGCCGAACAGGGGACTATGGCTACACCTTC; d_call: TRBD1; j_call: TRBJ1-2; v_call: TRBV5-1; clone_size: NA
cdr3_aa: CASSPSTGFTDTQYF; cdr3_nt: TGTGCCAGCAGCCCCTCGACAGGGTTCACAGATACGCAGTATTTT; d_call: TRBD1; j_call: TRBJ2-3; v_call: TRBV5-8; clone_size: NA
cdr3_aa: CASSDTYEQYF; cdr3_nt: TGTGCCAGCAGTGACACCTACGAGCAGTACTTC; d_call: NA; j_call: TRBJ2-7; v_call: TRBV6-6; clone_size: NA
cdr3_aa: CASSFEAVVNTEAFF; cdr3_nt: TGTGCCAGCAGCTTTGAGGCAGTCGTGAACACTGAAGCTTTCTTT; d_call: NA; j_call: TRBJ1-1; v_call: TRBV5-6; clone_size: NA
cdr3_aa: CASSLEGTTGGGYTF; cdr3_nt: TGTGCCAGCAGCTTAGAGGGTACCACAGGGGGAGGCTACACCTTC; d_call: TRBD1; j_call: TRBJ1-2; v_call: TRBV7-2; clone_size: NA
cdr3_aa: CASSELNQPQHF; cdr3_nt: TGTGCCAGCAGTGAACTGAATCAGCCCCAGCATTTT; d_call: NA; j_call: TRBJ1-5; v_call: TRBV25-1; clone_size: NA
cdr3_aa: CASSLNLGQSNEKLFF; cdr3_nt: TGTGCCAGCAGCTTAAACTTGGGACAGTCTAATGAAAAACTGTTTTTT; d_call: TRBD1; j_call: TRBJ1-4; v_call: TRBV7-9; clone_size: NA
cdr3_aa: CASSVDSQETQYF; cdr3_nt: TGTGCCAGCAGTGTGGACTCCCAAGAGACCCAGTACTTC; d_call: NA; j_call: TRBJ2-5; v_call: TRBV2; clone_size: NA
cdr3_aa: CSVVSQGTEAFF; cdr3_nt: TGCAGCGTTGTTAGCCAGGGCACTGAAGCTTTCTTT; d_call: NA; j_call: TRBJ1-1; v_call: TRBV29-1; clone_size: once
cdr3_aa: CASSPRENTGELFF; cdr3_nt: TGTGCCAGCAGCCCCCGAGAGAACACCGGGGAGCTGTTTTTT; d_call: NA; j_call: TRBJ2-2; v_call: TRBV7-2; clone_size: NA